A single TCR beta chain is shown here with its context. Samples from alopecia areata patients were lesional scalp punch biopsies and peripheral blood. The data belong to a study of CD8+ T cells in alopecia areata. The germline V gene has CDR1 SQVTM and CDR2 ANQGSEA. This CDR3 has 13 amino acids. V was shortened by 2 bases and J by 5 bases, with 11 bases between the two germline ends. Extraction and reverse transcription of RNA yielded cDNA as the sequencing template. The assay was immunoSEQ multiplex PCR, and TCRdb's table has in-frame clones only and misses some. This table holds 150,000 or so clones, around 50% found once.

The chain has TRBV29-1 and TRBJ2-3, with a possible D match to TRBD2 (5 bases). The receptor's source is a human donor with alopecia areata. The sequenced sample was CD4+ T cells sorted from blood. The CDR3 region is CSVERQAGDTQYF. The CDR3 DNA sequence: TGCAGCGTTGAAAGGCAGGCGGGAGATACGCAGTATTTT.